This T cell receptor (beta chain) comes out of a study of T cells after yellow fever vaccination. Findings and caveats of the study: Overall, a small share of clonotypes was seen in both CD4 and CD8 compartments. Detected again after the booster were most primary-vaccination clones, at 96% CD4 and around 91% CD8.

Trimming removed 6 bases from V and 10 bases from J; junction bases left unmatched: 5. CDR3 length equals 12 residues. Germline assignment: CDR1 SGHAT and CDR2 FQNNGV. Each CDR3 protein is one row after TCRdb ran MiXCR on the 5' RACE reads. The sample includes about 550,000 distinct CDR3 sequences, less than 20% of them seen just once. This clonotype was recorded once. Its antigen is still unknown. The chain has TRBV11-2 and TRBJ2-1; 8 bases map to TRBD1. Here the sequenced sample was PBMCs, taken 15 days after the yellow fever booster vaccination. The TCR comes from a man aged 30-40 years who received the YFV17D yellow fever vaccine. CDR3 DNA: TGTGCCAGCAGTAGATCAGGGGGCGAGCAGTTCTTC. It specifies CASSRSGGEQFF.